Described below is a single TCR beta chain sequence and its context. Its antigen is not known. Receiving focal radiation plus CTLA-4 blockade with ipilimumab were patients who had chemo-refractory metastatic non-small-cell lung cancer. These data are taken from a study of radiotherapy plus CTLA-4 blockade in lung cancer. Study information: Patients showed objective responses in 15% to 20% of cases and disease control in roughly 31%.

The data were produced by immunoSEQ multiplex PCR, yet TCRdb's version contains in-frame clones alone and is incomplete. Among some 110,000 clones listed, 81% were seen once. Study-level results: Early blood T cell clone dynamics reportedly forecast response best, with interferon-beta. Blood saw expansion of tumor-derived TCR clones after radiotherapy plus ipilimumab.

Source: peripheral blood, taken from a patient treated with radiotherapy plus ipilimumab. The source is a human donor with non-small cell lung cancer that progressed on radiotherapy plus ipilimumab. Some clones in this sample may be carry-over from other donors' samples.

CDR3 DNA: TGTGCCAGCAGCCCCAGTAGGGGCATGATTCCGGGGACCCAGTACTTC. Translating it yields CASSPSRGMIPGTQYF. J is TRBJ2-5 and V is TRBV7-9; D perhaps matches TRBD1 (5 bases). V was trimmed by 5 bases and J by 7 bases, leaving 23 bases between them. CDR1 and CDR2 from the germline V gene are SEHNR and FQNEAQ (reference sequence). The CDR3 is made up of 16 amino acids.